The 20 T cell receptor beta chains in this list originate from one sample, sequenced in a study of graft-versus-host responses after intestinal transplantation (dated by TCRdb to about 2021). The method was the immunoSEQ multiplex PCR assay. In its TCRdb copy, this immuneACCESS table keeps in-frame sequences only and misses some clones. Where compared with another copy, unresolved V genes explain less than half of these, and the others have no known cause. The sample table contains roughly 38,000 clones; only one count was recorded for around 94% of them. The top ten clones comprise 0.75% to 0.9% of the sample. The sequenced sample was PBMCs, obtained 16 days after intestinal transplant. The receptor source for this set is a human patient who received an intestinal transplant, so some T cells may come from the graft donor.

This chain uses TRBV5-7 with TRBJ1-1; D is unclear. TRBV5-7 is treated as an ORF (open reading frame) with a function not yet certain. V gave up 0 bases and J gave up 1 base, with 10 bases separating them. The CDR3 contains 15 residues. The CDR3 loop is CASSLEWQTNTEAFF. In nucleotides, the CDR3 is TGTGCCAGCAGCTTGGAGTGGCAGACGAACACTGAAGCTTTCTTT.

The genes are TRBV5-1 and TRBJ2-2, with D hard to call. Germline lookup yields CDR1 SGHRS and CDR2 YFSETQ. Deletions cut 4 bases from V and 1 base from J, with 14 bases between. The length of the CDR3 is 16 residues. The CDR3 spells CASSPHGSGNTGELFF. In nucleotides, the CDR3 is TGCGCCAGCAGCCCACACGGGTCGGGGAACACCGGGGAGCTGTTTTTT.

In this sample, this clone turned up once. At the DNA level, this CDR3 is encoded by other sequences in the same sample as well. The chain links TRBV27 to TRBJ2-3; D may be TRBD2 (7 bases). CDR3 length: 16 residues. The V end lost 3 bases, the J end lost 3 bases, and 16 bases lay between the germline ends. Germline CDR1 reads MNHEY; CDR2 reads SMNVEV (reference sequence). DNA for the CDR3: TGTGCCAGCAGTTTGCAAGGGGGAGGGTTTACAGATACGCAGTATTTT. It codes for CASSLQGGGFTDTQYF.

This clone was recorded only once. The chain uses TRBV5-1 and TRBJ2-1; a possible D gene is TRBD1 (6 bases). The CDR3 is made up of 14 amino acids. Trimming left V 4 bases short and J 3 bases short, with 11 bases between. The germline V gene has CDR1 SGHRS and CDR2 YFSETQ. DNA of the CDR3: TGCGCCAGCAGCAGAACAGGGCACTACAATGAGCAGTTCTTC. Protein: CASSRTGHYNEQFF.

The V gene is TRBV9, the J gene TRBJ2-1, with D possibly matching TRBD2 (6 bases). CDR3 length: 15 residues. The V gene lost 4 bases and the J gene lost 1 base, with 12 bases spanning the gap. Germline CDR1 reads SGDLS; CDR2 reads YYNGEE. CDR3 nucleotides: TGTGCCAGCAGCTCCCCTAGCGTTTCCTACAATGAGCAGTTCTTC. Its protein is CASSSPSVSYNEQFF.

The chain couples TRBV5-1 to TRBJ1-1; D not certain. Between the trimmed V and J ends, which lost 0 bases and 14 bases, there was a span of 17 bases. Germline V gene sequence: CDR1 SGHRS, CDR2 YFSETQ. The CDR3 totals 13 residues. As DNA, the CDR3 is TGCGCCAGCAGCTTGGTCCCCGAAGACTCGGGCTTCTTT. Translating gives CASSLVPEDSGFF. Using reference TRBV5-1 and TRBJ1-1 for the parts outside the CDR3, the full variable domain is KAGVTQTPRYLIKTRGQQVTLSCSPISGHRSVSWYQQTPGQGLQFLFEYFSETQRNKGNFPGRFSGRQFSNSRSEMNVSTLELGDSALYLCASSLVPEDSGFFGQGTRLTVV.

This chain connects TRBV9 to TRBJ1-4, with a weak D call TRBD1 (5 bases). The V and J ends lost 0 bases and 4 bases respectively, with 10 bases between them. CDR3 length: 15 residues. Germline V lookup: CDR1 SGDLS, CDR2 YYNGEE. The DNA of the CDR3 is TGTGCCAGCAGCGTAGAGGCAGGGCTTAATGAAAAACTGTTTTTT. Translating gives CASSVEAGLNEKLFF.

The V call is TRBV2, the J call TRBJ2-2; D uncertain. The CDR3 contains 14 residues. The V and J ends lost 5 bases and 4 bases respectively, with 11 bases between them. Germline loops: CDR1 SNHLY, CDR2 FYNNEI. The DNA for the CDR3 is TGTGCCAGCAGTCTCAAGTCCTCCACCGGGGAGCTGTTTTTT. The encoded protein is CASSLKSSTGELFF.

This chain links TRBV19 with TRBJ2-3; 7 bases agree with TRBD2. The CDR3 is 16 residues long. The germline V gene has CDR1 LNHDA and CDR2 SQIVND (reference sequence). V gave up 3 bases and J gave up 2 bases; unmatched junction bases: 8. The CDR3 loop reads CASSISVGDYTDTQYF. The CDR3 DNA sequence: TGTGCCAGTAGTATCTCGGTGGGGGACTACACAGATACGCAGTATTTT.

The chain employs TRBV28 and TRBJ2-7; a weak D match, TRBD1 (6 bases). CDR3 length: 18 amino acids. Deletions cut 6 bases from V and 1 base from J, with 25 bases between. The germline gives CDR1 MDHEN, CDR2 SYDVKM. The DNA for the CDR3 is TGTGCCAGCAGCCTTCCCCCGATCCGACAGGCCCGGTCCTACGAGCAGTACTTC. Translation: CASSLPPIRQARSYEQYF.

This chain connects TRBV2 to TRBJ1-5; D is uncertain. Trimming cost V 4 bases and J 4 bases, with 8 bases left between them. The germline gives CDR1 SNHLY, CDR2 FYNNEI. The CDR3 is 13 amino acids. The CDR3 nucleotides read TGTGCCAGCAGTGTGGCCAGTAATCAGCCCCAGCATTTT. This codes for CASSVASNQPQHF.

The chain links TRBV6-5 to TRBJ1-1; a possible D gene is TRBD1 (6 bases). This CDR3 is 16 amino acids long. Germline-derived CDR1 and CDR2 are MNHEY and SVGAGI. V was pared by 1 base and J by 6 bases, with 18 bases between. CDR3 sequence (DNA): TGTGCCAGCAGTTACTGGGATCAGGGGCCTGCGGCTGAAGCTTTCTTT. It is translated as CASSYWDQGPAAEAFF.

Here the CDR3 DNA reads TGTGCCAGCAGCCCTCAAGGGACCACGACAGTCTACGAGCAGTACTTC. It specifies CASSPQGTTTVYEQYF. This chain joins TRBV7-8 and TRBJ2-7; TRBD1 or TRBD2 may be the D gene (5 bases each). The length of the CDR3 is 16 residues. Per germline, CDR1 SGHVS and CDR2 FQNEAQ. V was clipped by 5 bases and J by 3 bases, with 20 bases between them.

This clone is a singleton in its sample. CDR3 region: CASSLWGPGAYNEQFF. The CDR3 bases are TGTGCCAGCAGTTTATGGGGTCCGGGGGCCTACAATGAGCAGTTCTTC. V is TRBV27 and J is TRBJ2-1; weak D call: TRBD2 (6 bases). The germline CDR1 and CDR2 sequences are MNHEY and SMNVEV (reference sequence). This CDR3 has 16 amino acids. Trimming shortened V by 1 base and J by 2 bases, and 12 bases separated the two germline ends.

The chain couples TRBV28 to TRBJ2-7; tentatively, D is TRBD1 or TRBD2 (5 bases each). Judging by the DNA end, TRBJ2-5 fits better; the J call may be wrong. This CDR3 region has 14 residues. CDR1 MDHEN and CDR2 SYDVKM come from the germline V gene. The CDR3 nucleotides are TGTGCCAGCAGTTCCGAGGGGTCCCAAGAGACCCAGTACTTC. Its protein product is CASSSEGSQETQYF.

The CDR3 protein is CASSLRGDDTEAFF. The CDR3 region has the DNA TGCGCCAGCAGCTTAAGAGGGGATGATACTGAAGCTTTCTTT. This chain links TRBV5-1 with TRBJ1-1; weak D call: TRBD1 (5 bases). The germline CDR1 and CDR2 sequences are SGHRS and YFSETQ. V was pared by 2 bases and J by 5 bases, with 13 bases between. The CDR3 is 14 residues long. Drawing the rest from reference TRBV5-1 and TRBJ1-1, the complete variable domain is KAGVTQTPRYLIKTRGQQVTLSCSPISGHRSVSWYQQTPGQGLQFLFEYFSETQRNKGNFPGRFSGRQFSNSRSEMNVSTLELGDSALYLCASSLRGDDTEAFFGQGTRLTVV.

The gene calls are TRBV19 and TRBJ2-7, with D perhaps matching TRBD1 (6 bases). Trimming left V 1 base short and J 3 bases short, with 13 bases between. This CDR3 comprises 15 residues. Germline values: CDR1 LNHDA, CDR2 SQIVND (reference sequence). CDR3 protein: CASSIGQALFYEQYF. Here the CDR3 DNA reads TGTGCCAGTAGTATAGGACAGGCTCTATTCTACGAGCAGTACTTC.

This chain uses TRBV27 with TRBJ2-6, with D hard to call. This CDR3 region has 16 residues. The V end was cut by 3 bases, the J end by 0 bases, with 9 bases between. Germline lookup yields CDR1 MNHEY and CDR2 SMNVEV (reference sequence). In DNA, the CDR3 is TGTGCCAGCAGTTTGGAGACCCCCTCTGGGGCCAACGTCCTGACTTTC. As protein: CASSLETPSGANVLTF.

The chain combines TRBV4-3 with TRBJ2-3; 9 positions match TRBD1. The J segment lost 2 bases and the V segment lost 1 base, leaving 1 base of the junction unmatched. This CDR3 spans 15 amino acids. The germline V gene has CDR1 LGHNA and CDR2 YSLEER. The CDR3 is CASSQGTGVTDTQYF. The CDR3 DNA reads as TGCGCCAGCAGCCAAGGGACAGGGGTCACAGATACGCAGTATTTT.

The table lists this clone with a count of one. Here the CDR3 DNA reads TGTGCCAGCAGTTTAAGTGAGGGAGACACTGAAGCTTTCTTT. This sequence encodes CASSLSEGDTEAFF. This chain links TRBV28 with TRBJ1-1; D is ambiguous. The CDR3 has 14 residues. The ends were cut back, 2 bases at V and 3 bases at J, with 10 bases in the middle. Germline CDR1 MDHEN, CDR2 SYDVKM. The full variable domain, in which reference TRBV28 and TRBJ1-1 provide the parts outside the CDR3, is DVKVTQSSRYLVKRTGEKVFLECVQDMDHENMFWYRQDPGLGLRLIYFSYDVKMKEKGDIPEGYSVSREKKERFSLILESASTNQTSMYLCASSLSEGDTEAFFGQGTRLTVV.